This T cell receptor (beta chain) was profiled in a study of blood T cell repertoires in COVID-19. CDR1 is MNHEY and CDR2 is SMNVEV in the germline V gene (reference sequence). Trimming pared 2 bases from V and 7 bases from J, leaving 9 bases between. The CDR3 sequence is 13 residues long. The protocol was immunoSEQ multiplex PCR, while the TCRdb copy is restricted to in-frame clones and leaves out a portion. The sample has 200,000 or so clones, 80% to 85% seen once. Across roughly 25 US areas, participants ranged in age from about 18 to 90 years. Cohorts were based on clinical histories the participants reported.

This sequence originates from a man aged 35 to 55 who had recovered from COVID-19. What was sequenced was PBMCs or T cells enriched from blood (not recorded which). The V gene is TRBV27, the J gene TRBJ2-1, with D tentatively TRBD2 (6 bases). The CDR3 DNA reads TGTGCCAGCAGTTTAGGAGGGGCAAATGAGCAGTTCTTC. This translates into CASSLGGANEQFF.